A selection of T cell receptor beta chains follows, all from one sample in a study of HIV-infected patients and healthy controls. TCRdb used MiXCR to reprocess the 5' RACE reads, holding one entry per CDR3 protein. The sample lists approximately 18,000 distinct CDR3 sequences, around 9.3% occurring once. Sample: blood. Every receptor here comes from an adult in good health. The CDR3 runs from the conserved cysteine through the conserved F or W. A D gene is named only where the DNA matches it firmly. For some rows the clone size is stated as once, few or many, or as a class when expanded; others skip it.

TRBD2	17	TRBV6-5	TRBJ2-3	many	TGTGCCAGCAGCTGGACTAGCGGGACGACTAGCACAGATACGCAGTATTTT	CASSWTSGTTSTDTQYF
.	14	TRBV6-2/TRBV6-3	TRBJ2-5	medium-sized	TGTGCCAGCAGTACGACAGCAGGCGGAGAGACCCAGTACTTC	CASSTTAGGETQYF
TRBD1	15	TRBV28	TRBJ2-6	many	TGTGCCAGCAGTTCAGGGGGATCTGGGGCCAACGTCCTGACTTTC	CASSSGGSGANVLTF
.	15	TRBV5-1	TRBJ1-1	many	TGCGCCAGCAGCTTGGTTACAGGGAGGAACACTGAAGCTTTCTTT	CASSLVTGRNTEAFF
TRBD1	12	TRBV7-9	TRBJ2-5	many	TGTGCCGGTGACAGGGACCAAGAGACCCAGTACTTC	CAGDRDQETQYF
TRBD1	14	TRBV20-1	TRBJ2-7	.	TGCAGTGCCCAGAGCCCCGGGACAGCATACGAGCAGTACTTC	CSAQSPGTAYEQYF
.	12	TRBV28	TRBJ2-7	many	TGTGCCAGCTCTGCGGTCGTGTACGAGCAGTACTTC	CASSAVVYEQYF
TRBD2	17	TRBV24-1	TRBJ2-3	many	TGTGCCACCAGCCCACCGGGACTAGCGGGAGAAACAGATACGCAGTATTTT	CATSPPGLAGETDTQYF
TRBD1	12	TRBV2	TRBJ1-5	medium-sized	TGTGCCAGCAGTGTACAGGGGGGAGCCCAGCATTTT	CASSVQGGAQHF
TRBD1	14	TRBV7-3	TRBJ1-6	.	TGTGCCAGCAGCTACGGGACAGGGAATTCACCCCTCCACTTT	CASSYGTGNSPLHF
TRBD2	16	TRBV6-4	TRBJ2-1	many	TGTGCCAGCAGTGACTCGTCTAGCGGACTGATCAATGAGCAGTTCTTC	CASSDSSSGLINEQFF
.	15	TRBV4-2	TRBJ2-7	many	TGTGCCAGCAGCCAAGATCAGGGGGGGGTACGCGAGCAGTACTTC	CASSQDQGGVREQYF
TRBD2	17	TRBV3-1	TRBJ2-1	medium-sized	TGTGCCAGCAGCCAAGCATTTTCGTGGACTAGTCACAATGAGCAGTTCTTC	CASSQAFSWTSHNEQFF